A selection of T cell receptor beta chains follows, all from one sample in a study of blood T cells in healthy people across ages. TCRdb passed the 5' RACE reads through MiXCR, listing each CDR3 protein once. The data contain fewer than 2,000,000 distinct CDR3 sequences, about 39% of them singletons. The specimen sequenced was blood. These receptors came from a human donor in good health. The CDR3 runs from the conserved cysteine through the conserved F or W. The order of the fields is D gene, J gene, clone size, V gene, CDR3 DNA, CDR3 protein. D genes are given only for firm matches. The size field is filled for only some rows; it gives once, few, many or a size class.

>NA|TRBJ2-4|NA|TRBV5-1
TGCGCCAGCAGCTTGGCGAACTCACGTAGGGACATTCAGTACTTC
CASSLANSRRDIQYF
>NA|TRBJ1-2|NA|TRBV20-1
TGCAGTGCAACTCTACCCACCTATGGCTACACCTTC
CSATLPTYGYTF
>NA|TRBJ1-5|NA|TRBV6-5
TGTGCCAGCAGTCGGGACAAGGATCAGCCCCAGCATTTT
CASSRDKDQPQHF
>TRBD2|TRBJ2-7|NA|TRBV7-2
TGTGCCAGCACCGCCCCACTAGCGGGGCACGAGCAGTACTTC
CASTAPLAGHEQYF
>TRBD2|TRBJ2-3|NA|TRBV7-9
TGTGCCAGCAGCTCCGCGCGGGGGGGCACAGATACGCAGTATTTT
CASSSARGGTDTQYF
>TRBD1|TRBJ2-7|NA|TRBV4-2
TGTGCCAGCAGCCAAAGTACTGCAGGGGGCACCTACGAGCAGTACTTC
CASSQSTAGGTYEQYF
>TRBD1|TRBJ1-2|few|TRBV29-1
TGCAGCGTTGAACGGGAGGGGGCGGGCGATGGCTACACCTTC
CSVEREGAGDGYTF
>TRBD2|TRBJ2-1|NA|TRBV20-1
TGCAGTGCTAGGTGGCTAGCGGGGGGAGGCTCCTACAATGAGCAGTTCTTC
CSARWLAGGGSYNEQFF
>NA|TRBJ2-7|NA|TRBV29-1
TGCAGCGTTTTTACCGACAGCTACGAGCAGTACTTC
CSVFTDSYEQYF
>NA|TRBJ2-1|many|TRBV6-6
TGTGCCAGCAGTCCGCTAACGACTTCCACCGAGCAGTTCTTC
CASSPLTTSTEQFF
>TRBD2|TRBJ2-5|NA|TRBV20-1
TGCAGTGCCGAGGGGACTAGCGGGGGGGCAGGGGAGACCCAGTACTTC
CSAEGTSGGAGETQYF
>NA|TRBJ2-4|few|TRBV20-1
TGCAGTGCTAGGGGGGTTGGGAAGCAGTACTTC
CSARGVGKQYF
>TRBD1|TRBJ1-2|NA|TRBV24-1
TGTGCCACCAGTGATACCGGGACAGGGCATGGCTACACCTTC
CATSDTGTGHGYTF
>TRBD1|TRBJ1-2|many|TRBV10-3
TGTGCCATCAGTGACGGCTGGCAGGGGGCGCATGGCTACACCTTC
CAISDGWQGAHGYTF
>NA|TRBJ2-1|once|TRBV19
TGTGCCAGTAGTATAGGGAGGGAATCTTACAATGAGCAGTTCTTC
CASSIGRESYNEQFF
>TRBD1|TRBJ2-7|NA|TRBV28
TGTGCCAGCAGTTCAGACTTGGCGCAGGGGGTCCCCTACGAGCAGTACTTC
CASSSDLAQGVPYEQYF
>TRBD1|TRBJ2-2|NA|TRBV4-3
TGCGCCAGCAGCCCGACAGGGGTTGACACCGGGGAGCTGTTTTTT
CASSPTGVDTGELFF
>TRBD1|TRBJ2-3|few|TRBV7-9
TGTGCCAGCAGCTTAGCGCGGGACAGGGGAACAGATACGCAGTATTTT
CASSLARDRGTDTQYF
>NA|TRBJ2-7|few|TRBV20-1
TGCAGTGCTAGAGATCAAAGGACTATTAACTACGAGCAGTACTTC
CSARDQRTINYEQYF
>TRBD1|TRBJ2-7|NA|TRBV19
TGTGCCAGTAGTGCGACAGGGAACGAGCAGTACTTC
CASSATGNEQYF
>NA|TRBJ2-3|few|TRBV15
TGTGCCACCAGCAGGCTTGTAGGGGCGATCGGAGATACGCAGTATTTT
CATSRLVGAIGDTQYF
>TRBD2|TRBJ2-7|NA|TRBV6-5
TGTGCCAGCGGTTACTCGCGGGGGAGGGGTTACGAGCAGTACTTC
CASGYSRGRGYEQYF
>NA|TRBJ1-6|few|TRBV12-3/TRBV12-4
TGTGCCAGCTCGAGGGAGTTTAATTCACCCCTCCACTTT
CASSREFNSPLHF
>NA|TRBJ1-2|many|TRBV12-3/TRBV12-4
TGTGCCAGCAGTCCCATTGGGGGAGGCTACACCTTC
CASSPIGGGYTF
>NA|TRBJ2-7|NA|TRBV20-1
TGCAGTGCTAGAGAGGACCACGAGCAGTACTTC
CSAREDHEQYF
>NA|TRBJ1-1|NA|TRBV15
TGTGCCACCAGCAGATCGGCGGGGTTGAACACTGAAGCTTTCTTT
CATSRSAGLNTEAFF
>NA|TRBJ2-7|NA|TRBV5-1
TGCGCCAGCTCCCCCGGGGACTCGAACTACGAGCAGTACTTC
CASSPGDSNYEQYF
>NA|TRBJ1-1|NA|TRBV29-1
TGCAGCGTTGAAAGTCAGTTTAACACTGAAGCTTTCTTT
CSVESQFNTEAFF
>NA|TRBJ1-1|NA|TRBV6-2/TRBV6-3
TGTGCCAGCAGAGACGGGCAGTTGAACACTGAAGCTTTCTTT
CASRDGQLNTEAFF
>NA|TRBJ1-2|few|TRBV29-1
TGCAGCTTTAACCTGGGGGACTATGGCTACACCTTC
CSFNLGDYGYTF
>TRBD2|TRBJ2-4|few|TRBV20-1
TGCAGTGCTAGCCCTCTAGGTAGCGGGGACTACAGCATTCAGTACTTC
CSASPLGSGDYSIQYF
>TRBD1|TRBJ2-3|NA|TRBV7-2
TGTGCCAGCAGGCCCGGGACAGGGGTTGCTACGCAGTATTTT
CASRPGTGVATQYF
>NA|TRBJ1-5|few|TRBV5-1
TGCGCCAGCAGCTTGGAGGGGGGGCAGGGACAGCCCCAGCATTTT
CASSLEGGQGQPQHF
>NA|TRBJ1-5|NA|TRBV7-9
TGTGCCAGCAGCTTAGGTGGCCGCCCAGGGCGTGAGAATCAGCCCCAGCATTTT
CASSLGGRPGRENQPQHF
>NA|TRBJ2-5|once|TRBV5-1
TGCGCCAGCAAGGACAGAAGGTACCAAGAGACCCAGTACTTC
CASKDRRYQETQYF
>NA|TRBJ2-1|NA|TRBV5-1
TGCGCCAGCGATCGTGATCCGAGCTCCTACAATGAGCAGTTCTTC
CASDRDPSSYNEQFF
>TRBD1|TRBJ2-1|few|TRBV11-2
TGTGCCAGCAGCTTAGGTTACAGGGGGAACAATGAGCAGTTCTTC
CASSLGYRGNNEQFF
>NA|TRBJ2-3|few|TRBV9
TGTGCCAGCAGCGTAGGGTCTTGGAGCACAGATACGCAGTATTTT
CASSVGSWSTDTQYF
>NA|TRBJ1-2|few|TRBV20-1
NA
CSAMDSPNYGCTF
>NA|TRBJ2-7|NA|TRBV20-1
TGCAGTGCTAGAGTCATCGGGGAACAGTACTTC
CSARVIGEQYF
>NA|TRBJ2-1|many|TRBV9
TGTGCCAGCAGCGTAGCTCCAACGGATTACAATGAGCAGTTCTTC
CASSVAPTDYNEQFF
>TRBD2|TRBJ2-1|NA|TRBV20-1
TGCAGTGCTCACATCGCTAGCGGGGGTTTACGGTACAATGAGCAGTTCTTC
CSAHIASGGLRYNEQFF
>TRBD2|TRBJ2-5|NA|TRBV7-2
TGTGCCAGCAGCGGCCTAGCGGGGGGTTATGAGACCCAGTACTTC
CASSGLAGGYETQYF
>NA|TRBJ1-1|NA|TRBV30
TGTGCCTGGAATAGAGGGGCCCACGAGACTGAAGCTTTCTTT
CAWNRGAHETEAFF
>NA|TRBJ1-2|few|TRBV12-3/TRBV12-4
TGTGCCAGCAGTATTCACTATCGGACGGATGGCTACACCTTC
CASSIHYRTDGYTF
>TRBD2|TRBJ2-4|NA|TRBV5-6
TGTGCCAGCAGCTTGATGTATGGGGACTACGGGACCATTCAGTACTTC
CASSLMYGDYGTIQYF
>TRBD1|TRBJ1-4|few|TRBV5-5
TGTGCCAGCAGCTTGGGGCGGACAGGAGAAGGAAAACTGTTTTTT
CASSLGRTGEGKLFF
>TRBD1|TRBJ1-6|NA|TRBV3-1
TGTGCCAGCAGCCAGTCCGGGACAGGGGGCCTAGAGGCCCTCCACTTT
CASSQSGTGGLEALHF
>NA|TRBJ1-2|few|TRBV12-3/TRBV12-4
TGTGCCATTACCGTGGGAGTGGGTGGCTACACCTTC
CAITVGVGGYTF
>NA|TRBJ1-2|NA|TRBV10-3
TGTGCCATCAGTCAGTTAACAGTGGATGGCTACACCTTC
CAISQLTVDGYTF
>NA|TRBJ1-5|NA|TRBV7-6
TGTGCCAGCAGCTTAGCGCCGTTGTCGCCCCAGCATTTT
CASSLAPLSPQHF
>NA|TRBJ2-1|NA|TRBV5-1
TGCGCCAGCAGCTTGCGGAGCCTACTTTACAATGAGCAGTTCTTC
CASSLRSLLYNEQFF
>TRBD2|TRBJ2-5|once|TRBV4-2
TGTGCCAGCAGCCAATCTAGCGGGATCGAGACCCAGTACTTC
CASSQSSGIETQYF
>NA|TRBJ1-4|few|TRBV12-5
TGTGCTAGTGGTTTGGTACTCGGGAGAGATTTAAAACTGTTTTTT
CASGLVLGRDLKLFF
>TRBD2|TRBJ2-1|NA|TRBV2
TGTGCCAGCAGGGTGACTAGCGGGGGGGCCTTCGAGCAGTTCTTC
CASRVTSGGAFEQFF
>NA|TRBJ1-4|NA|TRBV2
TGTGCCAGCAGTGAAGGGGGGAGGGGTAATGAAAAACTGTTTTTT
CASSEGGRGNEKLFF
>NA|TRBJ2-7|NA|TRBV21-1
TGTGCCAGCAACCTACTATCGGGACAGGACACGAGCTCCTACGAGCAGTACTTC
CASNLLSGQDTSSYEQYF
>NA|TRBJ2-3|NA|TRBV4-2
TGTGCCAGCAGCCAACGAGATCAAGGAGATACGCAGTATTTT
CASSQRDQGDTQYF
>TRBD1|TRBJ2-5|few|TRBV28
TGTGCCAGCAGTTCCCCCGGGACAGAAGGCCAAGAGACCCAGTACTTC
CASSSPGTEGQETQYF